The source of this T cell receptor (beta chain) is a study of response to subunit inactivated influenza vaccine. Germline CDR1 LGHNA, CDR2 YSLEER. V was pared by 0 bases and J by 8 bases, with 13 bases between. CDR3 length: 15 amino acids. Points on this clonotype: Its antigen remains unknown.

TCRdb re-derived calls from the RT-PCR reads in MiXCR, one entry per CDR3 protein. The sample includes over 150,000 distinct CDR3 sequences, roughly an eighth seen only once; the top ten take roughly 26%. Whole-study results and caveats: That few new T cells are recruited by each seasonal influenza vaccination was the authors' suggestion.

The rearrangement links TRBV4-3 to TRBJ1-4, with a tentative D call TRBD1 (5 bases). This material consisted of CD8+ T cells sorted from PBMCs, taken roughly 5 days after vaccination. This sequence originates from a man in his fifties who received an inactivated influenza vaccine. The CDR3 here is CASSQEFVGGEKLFF. The CDR3 DNA sequence: TGCGCCAGCAGCCAAGAATTCGTGGGGGGAGAAAAACTGTTTTTT.